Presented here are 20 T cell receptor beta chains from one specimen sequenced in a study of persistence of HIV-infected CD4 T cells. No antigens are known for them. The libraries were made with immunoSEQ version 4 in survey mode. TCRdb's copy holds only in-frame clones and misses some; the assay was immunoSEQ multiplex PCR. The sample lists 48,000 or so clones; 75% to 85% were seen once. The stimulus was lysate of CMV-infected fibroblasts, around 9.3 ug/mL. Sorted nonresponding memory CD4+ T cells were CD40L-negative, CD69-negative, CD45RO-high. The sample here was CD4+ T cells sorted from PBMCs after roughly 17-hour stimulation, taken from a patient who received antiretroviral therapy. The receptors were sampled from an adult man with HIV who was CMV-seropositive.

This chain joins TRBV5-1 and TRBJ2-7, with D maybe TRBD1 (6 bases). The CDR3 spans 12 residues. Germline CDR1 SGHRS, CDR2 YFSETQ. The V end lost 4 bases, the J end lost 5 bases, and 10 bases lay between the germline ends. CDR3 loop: CASSARGNEQYF. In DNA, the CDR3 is TGCGCCAGCAGCGCCAGGGGAAACGAGCAGTACTTC. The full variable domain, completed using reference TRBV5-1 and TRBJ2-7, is KAGVTQTPRYLIKTRGQQVTLSCSPISGHRSVSWYQQTPGQGLQFLFEYFSETQRNKGNFPGRFSGRQFSNSRSEMNVSTLELGDSALYLCASSARGNEQYFGPGTRLTVT.

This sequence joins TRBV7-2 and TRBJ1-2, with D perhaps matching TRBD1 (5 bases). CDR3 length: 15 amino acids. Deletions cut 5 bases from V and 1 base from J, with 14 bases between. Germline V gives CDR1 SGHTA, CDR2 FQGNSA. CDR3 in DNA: TGTGCCAGCAGCCTATTGGGTGACAGTAACTATGGCTACACCTTC. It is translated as CASSLLGDSNYGYTF.

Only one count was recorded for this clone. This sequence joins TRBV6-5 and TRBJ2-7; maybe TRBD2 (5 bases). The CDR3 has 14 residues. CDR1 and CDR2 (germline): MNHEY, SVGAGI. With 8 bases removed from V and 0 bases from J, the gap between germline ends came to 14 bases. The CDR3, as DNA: TGTGCCAGCTCCCCTAGCTGGACCTCCTACGAGCAGTACTTC. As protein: CASSPSWTSYEQYF.

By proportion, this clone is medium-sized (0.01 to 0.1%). The CDR3 protein is CASSLSDPGNYGYTF. Written as DNA, the CDR3 is TGTGCCAGCAGCTTAAGCGACCCAGGAAACTATGGCTACACCTTC. The V gene is TRBV7-9, the J gene TRBJ1-2; D not certain. Trimming cost V 2 bases and J 2 bases, with 12 bases left between them. This CDR3 is 15 amino acids long. Germline CDR1 and CDR2: SEHNR and FQNEAQ (reference sequence).

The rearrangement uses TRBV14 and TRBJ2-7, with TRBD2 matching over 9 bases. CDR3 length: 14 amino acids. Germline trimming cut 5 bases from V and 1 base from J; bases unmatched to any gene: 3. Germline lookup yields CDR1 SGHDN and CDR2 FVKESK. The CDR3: CASSSLAGSYEQYF. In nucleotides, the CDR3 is TGTGCCAGCAGCTCGCTAGCGGGATCCTACGAGCAGTACTTC.

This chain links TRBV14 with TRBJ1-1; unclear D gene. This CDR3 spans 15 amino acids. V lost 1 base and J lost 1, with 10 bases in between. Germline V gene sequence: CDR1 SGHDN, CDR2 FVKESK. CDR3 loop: CASSQVNRANTEAFF. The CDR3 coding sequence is TGTGCCAGCAGCCAAGTGAATCGGGCGAACACTGAAGCTTTCTTT.

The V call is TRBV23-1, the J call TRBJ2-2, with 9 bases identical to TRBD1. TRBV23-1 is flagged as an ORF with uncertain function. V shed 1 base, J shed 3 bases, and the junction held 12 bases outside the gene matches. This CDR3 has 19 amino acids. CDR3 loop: CASSQWDRERRSDTGELFF. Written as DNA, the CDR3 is TGCGCCAGCAGTCAATGGGACAGGGAGAGGCGAAGTGACACCGGGGAGCTGTTTTTT.

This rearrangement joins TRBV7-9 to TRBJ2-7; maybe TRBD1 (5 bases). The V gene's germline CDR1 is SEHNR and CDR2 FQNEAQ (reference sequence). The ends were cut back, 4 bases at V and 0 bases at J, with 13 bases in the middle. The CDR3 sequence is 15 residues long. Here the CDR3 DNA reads TGTGCCAGCAGCTCAAGCAGGGCTACCTCCTACGAGCAGTACTTC. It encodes CASSSSRATSYEQYF.

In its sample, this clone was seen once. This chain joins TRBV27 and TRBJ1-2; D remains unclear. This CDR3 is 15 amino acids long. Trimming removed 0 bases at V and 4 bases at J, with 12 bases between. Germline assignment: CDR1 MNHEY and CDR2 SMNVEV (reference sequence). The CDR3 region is CASSLSLREGYGYTF. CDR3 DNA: TGTGCCAGCAGTTTATCTTTAAGAGAGGGCTATGGCTACACCTTC.

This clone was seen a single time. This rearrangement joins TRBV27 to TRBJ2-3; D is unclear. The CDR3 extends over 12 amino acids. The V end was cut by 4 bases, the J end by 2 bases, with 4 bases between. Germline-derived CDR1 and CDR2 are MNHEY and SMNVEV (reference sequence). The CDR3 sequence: CASSSFTDTQYF. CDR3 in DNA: TGTGCCAGCAGTTCATTCACAGATACGCAGTATTTT.

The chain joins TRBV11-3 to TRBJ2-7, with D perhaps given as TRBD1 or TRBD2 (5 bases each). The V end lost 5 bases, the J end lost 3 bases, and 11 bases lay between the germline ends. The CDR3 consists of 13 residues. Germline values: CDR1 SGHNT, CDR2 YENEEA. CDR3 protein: CASSVGRGYEQYF. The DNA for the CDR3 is TGTGCCAGCAGCGTGGGACGGGGCTACGAGCAGTACTTC.

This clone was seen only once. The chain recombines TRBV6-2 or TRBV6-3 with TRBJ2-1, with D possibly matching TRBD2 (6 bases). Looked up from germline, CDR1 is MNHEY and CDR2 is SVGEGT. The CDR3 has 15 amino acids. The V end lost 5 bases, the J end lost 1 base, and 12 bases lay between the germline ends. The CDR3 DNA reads TGTGCCAGCAGTCAGAGCGGGCTGTCCTACAATGAGCAGTTCTTC. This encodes CASSQSGLSYNEQFF.

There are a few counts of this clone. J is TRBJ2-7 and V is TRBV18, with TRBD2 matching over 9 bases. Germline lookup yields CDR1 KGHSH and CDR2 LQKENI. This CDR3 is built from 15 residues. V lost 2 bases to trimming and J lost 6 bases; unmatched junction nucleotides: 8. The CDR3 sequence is CASSPLREGRGEQYF. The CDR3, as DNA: TGTGCCAGCTCACCATTGCGGGAGGGCCGAGGCGAGCAGTACTTC. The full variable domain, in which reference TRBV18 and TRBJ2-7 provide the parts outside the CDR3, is NAGVMQNPRHLVRRRGQEARLRCSPMKGHSHVYWYRQLPEEGLKFMVYLQKENIIDESGMPKERFSAEFPKEGPSILRIQQVVRGDSAAYFCASSPLREGRGEQYFGPGTRLTVT.

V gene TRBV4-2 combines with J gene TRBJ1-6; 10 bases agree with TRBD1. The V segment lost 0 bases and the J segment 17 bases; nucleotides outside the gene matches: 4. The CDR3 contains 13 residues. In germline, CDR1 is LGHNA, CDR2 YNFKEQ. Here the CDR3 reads CASSQEGQGSIHF. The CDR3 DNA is TGTGCCAGCAGCCAAGAGGGACAGGGGTCCATCCACTTT.

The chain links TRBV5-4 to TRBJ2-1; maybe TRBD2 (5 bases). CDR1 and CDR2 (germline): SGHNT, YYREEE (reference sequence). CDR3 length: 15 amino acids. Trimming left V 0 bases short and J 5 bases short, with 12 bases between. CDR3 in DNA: TGTGCCAGCAGCTTGGGGCCTAGCAGCAACAATGAGCAGTTCTTC. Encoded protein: CASSLGPSSNNEQFF.

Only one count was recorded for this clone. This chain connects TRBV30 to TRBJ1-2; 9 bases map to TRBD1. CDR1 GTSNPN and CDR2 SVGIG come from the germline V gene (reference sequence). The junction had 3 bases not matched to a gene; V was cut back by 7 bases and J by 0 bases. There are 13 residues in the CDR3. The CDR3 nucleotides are TGTGCCTCGGGACAGGGAGCTAACTATGGCTACACCTTC. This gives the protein CASGQGANYGYTF.

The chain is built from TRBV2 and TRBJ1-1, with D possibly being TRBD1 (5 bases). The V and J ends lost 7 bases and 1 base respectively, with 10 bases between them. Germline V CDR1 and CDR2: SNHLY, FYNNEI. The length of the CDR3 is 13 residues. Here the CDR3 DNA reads TGTGCCAGCACCGTAGGACAGAACACTGAAGCTTTCTTT. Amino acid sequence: CASTVGQNTEAFF.

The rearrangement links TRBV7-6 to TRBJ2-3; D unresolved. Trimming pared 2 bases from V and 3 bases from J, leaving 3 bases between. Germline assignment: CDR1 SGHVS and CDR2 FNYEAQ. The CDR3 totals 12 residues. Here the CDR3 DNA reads TGTGCCAGCAGCTTACTGACAGATACGCAGTATTTT. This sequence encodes CASSLLTDTQYF. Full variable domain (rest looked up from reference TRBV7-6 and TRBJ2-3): GAGVSQSPRYKVTKRGQDVALRCDPISGHVSLYWYRQALGQGPEFLTYFNYEAQQDKSGLPNDRFSAERPEGSISTLTIQRTEQRDSAMYRCASSLLTDTQYFGPGTRLTVL.

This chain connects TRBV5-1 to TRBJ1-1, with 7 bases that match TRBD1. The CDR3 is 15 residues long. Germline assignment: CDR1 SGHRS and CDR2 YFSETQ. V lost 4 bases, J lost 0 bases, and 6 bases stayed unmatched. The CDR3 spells CASSLRDRLNTEAFF. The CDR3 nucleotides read TGCGCCAGCAGCCTCCGGGACAGATTGAACACTGAAGCTTTCTTT.

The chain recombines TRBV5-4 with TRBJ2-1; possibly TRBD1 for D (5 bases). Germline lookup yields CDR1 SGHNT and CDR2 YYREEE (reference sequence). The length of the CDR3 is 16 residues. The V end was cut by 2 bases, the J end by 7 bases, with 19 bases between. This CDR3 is CASSLDSGPIGNEQFF. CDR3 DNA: TGTGCCAGCAGCTTAGACTCAGGGCCAATTGGGAATGAGCAGTTCTTC.